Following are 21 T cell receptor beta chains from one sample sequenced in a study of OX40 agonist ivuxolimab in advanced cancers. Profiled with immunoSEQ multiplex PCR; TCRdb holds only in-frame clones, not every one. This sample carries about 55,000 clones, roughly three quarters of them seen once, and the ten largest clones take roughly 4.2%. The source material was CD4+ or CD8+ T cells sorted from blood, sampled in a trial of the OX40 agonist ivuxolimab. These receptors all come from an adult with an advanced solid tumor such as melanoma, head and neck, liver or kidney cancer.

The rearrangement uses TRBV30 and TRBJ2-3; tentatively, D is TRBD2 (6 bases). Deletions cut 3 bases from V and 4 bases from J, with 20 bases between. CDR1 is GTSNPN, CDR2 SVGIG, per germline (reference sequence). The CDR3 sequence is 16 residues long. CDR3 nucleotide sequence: TGTGCCTGGAGAGGGTTTAGCGGAGGAGGGCCAGATACGCAGTATTTT. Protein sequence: CAWRGFSGGGPDTQYF.

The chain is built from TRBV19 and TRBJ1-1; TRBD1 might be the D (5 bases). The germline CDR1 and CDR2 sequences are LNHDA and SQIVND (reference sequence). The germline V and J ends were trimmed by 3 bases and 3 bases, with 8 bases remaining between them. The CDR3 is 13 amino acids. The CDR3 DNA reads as TGTGCCAGTAGTATCCAGGGTGACACTGAAGCTTTCTTT. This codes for CASSIQGDTEAFF.

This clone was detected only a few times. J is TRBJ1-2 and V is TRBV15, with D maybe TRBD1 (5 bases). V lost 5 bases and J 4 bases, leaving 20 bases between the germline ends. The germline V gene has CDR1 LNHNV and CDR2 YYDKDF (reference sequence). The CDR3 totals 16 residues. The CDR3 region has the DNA TGTGCCACCAGCGGGGGTAGGGAAGGAAGGGGCTATGGCTACACCTTC. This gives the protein CATSGGREGRGYGYTF.

In nucleotides, the CDR3 is TGTGCCAGCAGAAGGTCCGCGTTAGGCAATCAGCCCCAGCATTTT. Amino acid sequence: CASRRSALGNQPQHF. The V call is TRBV28, the J call TRBJ1-5; D is unclear. The CDR3 length is 15 residues. V lost 6 bases and J 2 bases, leaving 14 bases between the germline ends. CDR1 and CDR2 from the germline V gene are MDHEN and SYDVKM.

The CDR3 region is CASSSRVDAKNIQYF. The CDR3 bases are TGTGCCAGCAGTTCCCGGGTAGACGCCAAAAACATTCAGTACTTC. The J gene is TRBJ2-4, the V gene TRBV6-5; D is unclear. The germline V and J ends were trimmed by 4 bases and 1 base, with 11 bases remaining between them. The CDR3 totals 15 residues. Looked up from germline, CDR1 is MNHEY and CDR2 is SVGAGI.

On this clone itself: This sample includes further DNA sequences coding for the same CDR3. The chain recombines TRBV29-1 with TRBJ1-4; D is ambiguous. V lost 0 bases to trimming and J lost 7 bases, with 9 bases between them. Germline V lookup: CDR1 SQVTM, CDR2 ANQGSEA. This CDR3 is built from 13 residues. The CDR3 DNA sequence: TGCAGCGTTGAAGATCTTGGAGGTGAAAAACTGTTTTTT. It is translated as CSVEDLGGEKLFF.

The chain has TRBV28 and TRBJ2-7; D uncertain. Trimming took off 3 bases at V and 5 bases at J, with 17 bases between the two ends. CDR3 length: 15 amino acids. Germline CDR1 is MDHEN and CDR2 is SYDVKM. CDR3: CASSFRFGARDEQYF. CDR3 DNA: TGTGCCAGCAGTTTCAGGTTTGGAGCCCGGGACGAGCAGTACTTC.

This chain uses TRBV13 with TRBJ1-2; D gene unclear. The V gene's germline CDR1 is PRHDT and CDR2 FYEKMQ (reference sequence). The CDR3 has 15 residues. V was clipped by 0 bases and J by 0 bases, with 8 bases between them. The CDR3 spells CASSLGADPNYGYTF. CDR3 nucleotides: TGTGCCAGCAGCTTAGGGGCGGACCCTAACTATGGCTACACCTTC.

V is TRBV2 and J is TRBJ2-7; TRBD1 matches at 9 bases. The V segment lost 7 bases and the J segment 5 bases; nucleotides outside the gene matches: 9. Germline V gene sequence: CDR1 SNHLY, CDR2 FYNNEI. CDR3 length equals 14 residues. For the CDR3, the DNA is TGTGCCAGCACGAAGGGACAGGGAGTCGACGAGCAGTACTTC. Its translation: CASTKGQGVDEQYF. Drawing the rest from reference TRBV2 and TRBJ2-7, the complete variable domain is EPEVTQTPSHQVTQMGQEVILRCVPISNHLYFYWYRQILGQKVEFLVSFYNNEISEKSEIFDDQFSVERPDGSNFTLKIRSTKLEDSAMYFCASTKGQGVDEQYFGPGTRLTVT.

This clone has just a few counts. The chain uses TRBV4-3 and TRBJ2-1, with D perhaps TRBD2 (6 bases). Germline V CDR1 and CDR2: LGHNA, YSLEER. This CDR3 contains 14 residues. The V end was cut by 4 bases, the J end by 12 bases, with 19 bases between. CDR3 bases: TGCGCCAGCAGCCGGAGTCCGGGGACTTCACGGCAGTTCTTC. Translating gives CASSRSPGTSRQFF.

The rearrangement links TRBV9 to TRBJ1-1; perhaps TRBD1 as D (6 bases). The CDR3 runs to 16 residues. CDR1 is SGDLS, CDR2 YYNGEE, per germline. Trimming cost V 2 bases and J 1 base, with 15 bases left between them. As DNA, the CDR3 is TGTGCCAGCAGCGTTGGCAGGGGAGGGAAGAACACTGAAGCTTTCTTT. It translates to CASSVGRGGKNTEAFF.

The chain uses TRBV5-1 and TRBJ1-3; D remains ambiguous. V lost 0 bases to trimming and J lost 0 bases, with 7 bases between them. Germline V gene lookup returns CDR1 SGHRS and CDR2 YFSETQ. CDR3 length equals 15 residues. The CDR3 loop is CASSLAGISGNTIYF. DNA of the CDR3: TGCGCCAGCAGCTTGGCCGGGATCTCTGGAAACACCATATATTTT.

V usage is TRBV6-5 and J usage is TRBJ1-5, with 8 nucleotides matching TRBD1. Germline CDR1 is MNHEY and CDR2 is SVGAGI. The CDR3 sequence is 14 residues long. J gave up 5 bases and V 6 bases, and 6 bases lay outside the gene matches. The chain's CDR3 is CASSPRGPDQPQHF. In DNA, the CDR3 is TGTGCCAGCAGCCCCAGGGGGCCGGATCAGCCCCAGCATTTT.

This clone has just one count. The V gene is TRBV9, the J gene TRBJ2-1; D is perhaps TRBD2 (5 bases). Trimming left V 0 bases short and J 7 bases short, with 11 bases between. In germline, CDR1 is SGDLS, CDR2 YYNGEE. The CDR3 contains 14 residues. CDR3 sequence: CASSVAPAGNEQFF. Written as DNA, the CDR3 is TGTGCCAGCAGCGTAGCTCCGGCGGGTAATGAGCAGTTCTTC.

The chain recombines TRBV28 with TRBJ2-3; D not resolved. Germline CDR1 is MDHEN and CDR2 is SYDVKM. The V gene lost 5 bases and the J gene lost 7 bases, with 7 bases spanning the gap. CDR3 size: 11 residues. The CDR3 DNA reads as TGTGCCAGCAGTGAACGGAATACGCAGTATTTT. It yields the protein CASSERNTQYF.

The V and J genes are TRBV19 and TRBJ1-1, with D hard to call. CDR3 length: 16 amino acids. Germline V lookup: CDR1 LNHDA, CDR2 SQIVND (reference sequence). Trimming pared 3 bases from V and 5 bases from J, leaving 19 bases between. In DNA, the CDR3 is TGTGCCAGTAGTATGGGAAGTGTGGGCGCGAGAACTGAAGCTTTCTTT. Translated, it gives CASSMGSVGARTEAFF.

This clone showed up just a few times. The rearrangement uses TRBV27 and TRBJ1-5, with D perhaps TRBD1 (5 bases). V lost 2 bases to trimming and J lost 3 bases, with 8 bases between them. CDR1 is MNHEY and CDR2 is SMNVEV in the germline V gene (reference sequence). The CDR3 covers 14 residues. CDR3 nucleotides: TGTGCCAGCAGTTTAGCGGGGGACAATCAGCCCCAGCATTTT. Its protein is CASSLAGDNQPQHF.

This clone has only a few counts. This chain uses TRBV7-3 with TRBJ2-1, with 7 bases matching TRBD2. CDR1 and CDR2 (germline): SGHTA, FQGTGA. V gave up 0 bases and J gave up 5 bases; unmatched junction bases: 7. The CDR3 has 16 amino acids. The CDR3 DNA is TGTGCCAGCAGCTTAACGGGACTACAGGCCAACAATGAGCAGTTCTTC. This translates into CASSLTGLQANNEQFF.

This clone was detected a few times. CDR3 nucleotide sequence: TGTGCCAGCAGTTACCCGGGCGGCTTGAATTCACCCCTCCACTTT. Protein: CASSYPGGLNSPLHF. V is TRBV28 and J is TRBJ1-6; unclear D gene. CDR1 and CDR2 from the germline V gene are MDHEN and SYDVKM. This CDR3 comprises 15 residues. Trimming took 4 bases from V and 7 from J, leaving 14 bases between them.

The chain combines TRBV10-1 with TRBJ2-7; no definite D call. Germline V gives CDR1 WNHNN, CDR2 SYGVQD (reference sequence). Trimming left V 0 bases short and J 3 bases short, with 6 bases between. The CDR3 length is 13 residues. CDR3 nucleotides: TGCGCCAGCAGTGAGTCGAGGTACTACGAGCAGTACTTC. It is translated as CASSESRYYEQYF.

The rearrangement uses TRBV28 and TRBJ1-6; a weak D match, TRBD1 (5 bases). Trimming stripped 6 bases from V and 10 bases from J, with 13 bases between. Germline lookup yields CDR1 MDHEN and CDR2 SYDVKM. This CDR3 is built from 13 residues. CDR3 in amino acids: CASRPQGYSPLHF. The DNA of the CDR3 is TGTGCCAGCAGACCTCAGGGTTACTCACCCCTCCACTTT.